This TCR beta chain was profiled in a study of blood T cells in healthy people across ages. A word on this clonotype: What it binds is not known. A junction end diverges from the germline sequence, so it may reflect a read error.

Each sample had at least 6.5 million PBMCs isolated. General study findings and limits: Per million T cells, TCR beta diversity dropped about linearly as age rose.

The CDR3 runs 13 residues. The V gene's germline CDR1 is SSHAT and CDR2 FNYEAQ (reference sequence). The authors ran a second PCR of about 6 to 11 cycles using a sample-barcoded 5' primer and a J-beta primer mix. Each cDNA molecule received a tag from a template-switch adaptor that had 12 random nucleotides. TCRdb re-called the 5' RACE reads with MiXCR, one entry per CDR3 protein. Of some 940,000 distinct CDR3 sequences listed, about 27% are singletons. The sample was also linked to a second study, of T cells of mothers and their children. From that study: With unrelated pairs as the comparison, related mother-child pairs had a slightly higher overlap that was not significant.

The V gene is TRBV7-7, the J gene TRBJ2-5; tentatively, D is TRBD1 (6 bases). The sequencing sample was made of blood. The source of this sequence is a woman between 35 and 50 years old in good health. The CDR3 is CASSLGQQGTQYF. For the CDR3, the DNA is TGTGCTAGCAGCTTAGGACAGCAAGGGACCCAGTACTTC. The full variable domain, with the rest looked up from reference TRBV7-7 and TRBJ2-5, is GAGVSQSPRYKVTKRGQDVTLRCDPISSHATLYWYQQALGQGPEFLTYFNYEAQPDKSGLPSDRFSAERPEGSISTLTIQRTEQRDSAMYRCASSLGQQGTQYFGPGTRLLVL.